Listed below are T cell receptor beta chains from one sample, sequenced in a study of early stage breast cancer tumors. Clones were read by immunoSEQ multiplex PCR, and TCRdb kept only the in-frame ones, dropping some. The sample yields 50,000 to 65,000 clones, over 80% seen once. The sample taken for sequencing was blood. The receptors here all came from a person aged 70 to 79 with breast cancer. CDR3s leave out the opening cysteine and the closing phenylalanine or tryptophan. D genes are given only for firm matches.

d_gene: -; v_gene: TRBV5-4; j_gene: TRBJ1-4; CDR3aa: ASSFRGGEKLF
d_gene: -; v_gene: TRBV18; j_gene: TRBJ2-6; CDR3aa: ASSPETVRSGANVLT
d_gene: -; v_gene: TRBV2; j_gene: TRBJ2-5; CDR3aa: ASSEGLGLGTQY
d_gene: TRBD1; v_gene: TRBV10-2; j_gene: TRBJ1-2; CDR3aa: ASTQGAHGYT
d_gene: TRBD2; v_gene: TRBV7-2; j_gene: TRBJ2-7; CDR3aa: ASSLVFQRGVYYEQY
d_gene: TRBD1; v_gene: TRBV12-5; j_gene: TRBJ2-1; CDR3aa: ASGLGGQAGDEQF
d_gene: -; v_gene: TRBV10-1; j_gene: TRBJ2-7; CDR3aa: ASSSSPGLPLQKQY
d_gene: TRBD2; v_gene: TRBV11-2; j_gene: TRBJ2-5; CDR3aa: ASSLDRLAGGETQY
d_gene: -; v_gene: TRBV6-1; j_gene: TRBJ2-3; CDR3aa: ASTDSGRTDTQY
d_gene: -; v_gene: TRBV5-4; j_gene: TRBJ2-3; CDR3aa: ASSPPVADTQY
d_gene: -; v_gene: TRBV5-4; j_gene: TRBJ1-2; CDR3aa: ASSIIQVNYGYT
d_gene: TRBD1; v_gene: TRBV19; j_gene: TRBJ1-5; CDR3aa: ASSIGTGTRNQPQH
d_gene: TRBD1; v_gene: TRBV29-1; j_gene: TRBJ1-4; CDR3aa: SARTGGLGKKLF
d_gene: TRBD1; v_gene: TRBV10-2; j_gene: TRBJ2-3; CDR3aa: ASNQQGADTRAQY
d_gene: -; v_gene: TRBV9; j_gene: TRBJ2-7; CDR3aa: ASSVADISYEQY
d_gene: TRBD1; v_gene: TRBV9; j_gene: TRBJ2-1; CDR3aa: ASAEWGTANEQF
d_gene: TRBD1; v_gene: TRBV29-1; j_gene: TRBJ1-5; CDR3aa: SGGGGQGQPQH
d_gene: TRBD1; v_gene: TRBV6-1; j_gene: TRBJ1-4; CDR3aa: ASSADRGRVDEKLF
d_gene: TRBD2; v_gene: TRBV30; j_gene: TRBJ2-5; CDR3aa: AWNPNTAGGAGETQY
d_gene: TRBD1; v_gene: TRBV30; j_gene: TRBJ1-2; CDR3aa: AWNRGQNYGYT
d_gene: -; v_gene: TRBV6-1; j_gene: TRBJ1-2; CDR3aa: ASSAGLQGYT
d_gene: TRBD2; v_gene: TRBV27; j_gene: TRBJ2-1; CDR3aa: ASSHGLAGGYRQF
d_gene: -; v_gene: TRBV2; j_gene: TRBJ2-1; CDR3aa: ASSDVSGDEQF
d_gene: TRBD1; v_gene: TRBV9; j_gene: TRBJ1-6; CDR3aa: ASSVAGGTYNSPLH
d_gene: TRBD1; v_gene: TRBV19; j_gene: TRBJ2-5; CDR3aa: ASSPTGEGQETQY
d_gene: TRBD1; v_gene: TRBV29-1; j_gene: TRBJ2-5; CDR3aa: SVAPGTGGGETQY
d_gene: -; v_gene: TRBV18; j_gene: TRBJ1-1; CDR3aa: ASSPSPDTEAF
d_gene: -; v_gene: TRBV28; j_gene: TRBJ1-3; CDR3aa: ASSSLTDRSGNTIY
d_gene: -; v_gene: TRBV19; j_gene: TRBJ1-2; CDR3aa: ASNEGDSIFGYT
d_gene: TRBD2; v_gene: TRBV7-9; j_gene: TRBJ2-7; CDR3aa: ASSLARTSSTYEQY
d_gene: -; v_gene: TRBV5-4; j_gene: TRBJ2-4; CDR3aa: ASSLSRSAENIQY
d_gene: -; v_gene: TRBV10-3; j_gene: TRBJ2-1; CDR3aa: AISEERNEQF
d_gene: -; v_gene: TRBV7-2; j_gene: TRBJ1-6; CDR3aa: ASSLEVGGLH
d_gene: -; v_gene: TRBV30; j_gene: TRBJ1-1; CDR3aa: AWSVVAMNTEAF
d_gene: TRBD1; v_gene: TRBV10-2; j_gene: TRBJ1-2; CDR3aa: ASSDKGQGSGHGYT
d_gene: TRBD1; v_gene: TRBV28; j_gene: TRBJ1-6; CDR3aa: ASTQGPSPLH
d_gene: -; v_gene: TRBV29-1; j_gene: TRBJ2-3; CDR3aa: SVRWRGTDTQY
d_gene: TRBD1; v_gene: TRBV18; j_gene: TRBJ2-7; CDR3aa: ASSPSGTGSVEQY
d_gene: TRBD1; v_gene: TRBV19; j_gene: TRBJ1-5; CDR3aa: ASSGSGQGGGNQPQH
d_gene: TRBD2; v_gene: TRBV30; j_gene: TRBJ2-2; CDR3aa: AWSSGGSTGELF
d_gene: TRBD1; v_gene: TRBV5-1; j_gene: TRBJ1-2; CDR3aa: ASSFGQGNYGYT
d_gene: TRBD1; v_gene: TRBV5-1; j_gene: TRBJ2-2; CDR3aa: ASSLGGTGNTGELF
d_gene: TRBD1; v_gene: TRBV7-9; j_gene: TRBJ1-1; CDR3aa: ASSSRGATEAF
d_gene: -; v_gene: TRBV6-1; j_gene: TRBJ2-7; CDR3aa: ASSDDLALREQY
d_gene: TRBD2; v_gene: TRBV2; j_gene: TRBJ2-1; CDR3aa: ASGETSGYNEQF
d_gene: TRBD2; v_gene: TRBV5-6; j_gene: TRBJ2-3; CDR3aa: ASSLVSSGGVTDTQY
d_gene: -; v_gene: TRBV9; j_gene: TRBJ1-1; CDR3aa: ASSVASYGNTEAF
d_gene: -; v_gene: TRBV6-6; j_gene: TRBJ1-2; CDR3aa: ASSYYRRLNYGYT
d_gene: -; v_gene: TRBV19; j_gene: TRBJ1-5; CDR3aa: ASTKSGTLIRGNQPQH
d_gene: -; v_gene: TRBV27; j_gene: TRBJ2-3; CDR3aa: ASRLGTESDTQY
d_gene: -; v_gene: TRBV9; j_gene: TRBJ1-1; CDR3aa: ASSVQGYTEAF
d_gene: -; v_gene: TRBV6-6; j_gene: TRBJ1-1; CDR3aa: ASRETELNTEAF
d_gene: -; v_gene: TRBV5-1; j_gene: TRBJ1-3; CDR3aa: ASSLGFGTIGNTIY
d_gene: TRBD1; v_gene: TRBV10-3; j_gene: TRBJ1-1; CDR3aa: ASSGTGGPVAEAF
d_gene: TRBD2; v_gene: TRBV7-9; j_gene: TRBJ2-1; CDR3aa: ASSFGLGGNEQF
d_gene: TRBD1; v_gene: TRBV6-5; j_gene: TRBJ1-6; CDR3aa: ASRRTGGNSPLH
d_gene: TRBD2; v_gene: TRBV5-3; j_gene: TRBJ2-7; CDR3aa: ARSLRMRETYEQY
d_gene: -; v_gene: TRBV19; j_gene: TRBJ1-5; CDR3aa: ASSIAGNQPQH
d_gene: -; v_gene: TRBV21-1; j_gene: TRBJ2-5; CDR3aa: ASSTEGTGGPGTQY